The next 5 T cell receptor beta chains were all read from a single sample in a study of OX40 agonist ivuxolimab in advanced cancers. Assay: immunoSEQ multiplex PCR; the TCRdb copy retains only in-frame clones and omits some. Of 45,000 to 55,000 clones in the sample, 75% to 85% were seen once. The specimen comprised CD4+ or CD8+ T cells sorted from blood, sampled in a trial of the OX40 agonist ivuxolimab. The receptors come from an adult with an advanced solid tumor such as melanoma, head and neck, liver or kidney cancer.

The V gene is TRBV13, the J gene TRBJ2-2; D may be TRBD1 or TRBD2 (5 bases each). The ends were cut back, 3 bases at V and 6 bases at J, with 11 bases in the middle. The CDR3 contains 14 residues. CDR1 is PRHDT and CDR2 is FYEKMQ in the germline V gene (reference sequence). This CDR3 reads CASSFGGLAGELFF. Written as DNA, the CDR3 is TGTGCCAGCAGCTTTGGGGGTTTGGCCGGGGAGCTGTTTTTT.

V gene TRBV19 combines with J gene TRBJ2-2, with 8 bases fitting TRBD1. Per the germline V gene, CDR1 is LNHDA and CDR2 is SQIVND (reference sequence). This CDR3 has 16 amino acids. V was pared by 0 bases and J by 4 bases, with 4 bases of the junction left unmatched. The DNA of the CDR3 is TGTGCCAGTAGTATAGATTCACAGGGGGGCACCGGGGAGCTGTTTTTT. Its translation is CASSIDSQGGTGELFF.

The chain combines TRBV5-6 with TRBJ2-3; no reliable D call. The length of the CDR3 is 18 residues. Germline CDR1 SGHDT, CDR2 YYEEEE. The germline V and J ends were trimmed by 0 bases and 4 bases, with 21 bases remaining between them. The CDR3 protein is CASSLAKVPTPQADTQYF. CDR3 nucleotide sequence: TGTGCCAGCAGCTTGGCCAAGGTCCCGACCCCGCAAGCAGATACGCAGTATTTT.

The chain uses TRBV6-5 and TRBJ2-2, with TRBD1 matching 12 bases. Looked up from germline, CDR1 is MNHEY and CDR2 is SVGAGI. The CDR3 has 15 residues. V lost 6 bases, J lost 7 bases, and 6 bases stayed unmatched. CDR3 loop: CASRKGTGGVGELFF. The DNA for the CDR3 is TGTGCCAGCAGGAAAGGGACAGGGGGCGTCGGGGAGCTGTTTTTT.

The chain employs TRBV11-2 and TRBJ2-7, with 9 bases that match TRBD1. J lost 6 bases, V lost 4 bases, and 7 bases had no gene match. Germline V gene lookup returns CDR1 SGHAT and CDR2 FQNNGV. This CDR3 region has 14 residues. Written as DNA, the CDR3 is TGTGCCAGCAGCTCTACCTGGACAGGGGTCGAGCAGTACTTC. It codes for CASSSTWTGVEQYF.